The next 2 T cell receptor beta chains were all read from a single sample in a study of CXCR3-negative and CXCR3-positive naive CD8 T cells. Each TRB cDNA library was prepared by 5' RACE (with UMI labels). TCRdb processed the 5' RACE reads again and assigns one entry to each CDR3 protein, with no DNA. In all, the sample yields about 130,000 distinct CDR3 sequences. Source material: naive CXCR3- CD8+ T cells from blood. Subset reported: CD45RO-CCR7+CD27+CD95- naive CD8+ T cells lacking CXCR3 (TNR3-). The receptors were gathered from a human donor in good health. Some clones in this sample may be carry-over from other donors' samples.

The genes are TRBV11-2 and TRBJ2-7; checking the TCRdb D call of TRBD1 is not possible without DNA. There are 17 residues in the CDR3. Per germline, CDR1 SGHAT and CDR2 FQNNGV. The chain's CDR3 is CASSLEPGGVRDYEQYF.

The CDR3 protein is CASSQGQLSHEQYF. V gene TRBV4-1 combines with J gene TRBJ2-7; TCRdb lists TRBD1, though no DNA is available to test this call. Looked up from germline, CDR1 is MGHRA and CDR2 is YSYEKL. The CDR3 is 14 residues long.